A selection of T cell receptor beta chains follows, all from one sample in a study of blood T cell repertoires in COVID-19. The assay was immunoSEQ multiplex PCR, and TCRdb's table has in-frame clones only and misses some. The data hold around 52,000 clones, with approximately 90% observed a single time. Sequenced sample: peripheral blood. These receptors all come from a woman aged 80 or older with COVID-19, enrolled during active disease. Both conserved end residues are trimmed from each CDR3.

12	TRBV4-1	TRBJ2-5	ASSLGTAQETQY
14	TRBV11-1	TRBJ2-3	ASSLVAGGPTDTQY
16	TRBV4-1	TRBJ2-6	ASTYGYSGGAGANVLT
14	TRBV19	TRBJ2-3	ASSIDLGRPTHTQY
12	TRBV5-1	TRBJ1-1	ASSGQGVSTEAF
14	TRBV5-4	TRBJ2-7	ASSHAKNRGLYEQY
15	TRBV18	TRBJ2-1	ASSPQEGLAGINEQF
13	TRBV2	TRBJ2-4	ASKRGGIAKNIQY
12	TRBV7-2	TRBJ1-1	ASSSRQGGTEAF
12	TRBV20-1	TRBJ1-2	SASAWGVVDGYT
10	TRBV6-5	TRBJ1-1	AGTGGYTEAF
11	TRBV12-3/TRBV12-4	TRBJ2-2	ASTSYRSRELF
14	TRBV27	TRBJ1-2	ASSLYRPGPNYGYT
11	TRBV6-6	TRBJ1-2	ASSYPNFYGYT
13	TRBV19	TRBJ1-5	ASSSGTLGNQPQH
13	TRBV6-5	TRBJ2-1	ASRSWEVGDDEQF
13	TRBV7-3	TRBJ2-3	ASSRGQMGTDTQY
11	TRBV12-3/TRBV12-4	TRBJ1-6	ASSPAGASPLH
13	TRBV2	TRBJ1-4	ASSEEKVRGEKLF
11	TRBV12-3/TRBV12-4	TRBJ2-7	ASSLRTAYEQY
11	TRBV5-1	TRBJ1-2	ASSSGQGYGYT
9	TRBV30	TRBJ2-5	AWSPMETQY
11	TRBV5-1	TRBJ2-2	ASSLAGTGELF
13	TRBV5-8	TRBJ2-1	ASSLHSGDRVEQF
15	TRBV4-1	TRBJ2-6	ASSQVSSPTGANVLT
12	TRBV19	TRBJ2-1	APRGGRQLNEQF
15	TRBV3-1/TRBV3-2	TRBJ2-5	ASSQDWLAGDQETQY
13	TRBV3-1/TRBV3-2	TRBJ2-1	ASSQASGGAHEQF
10	TRBV27	TRBJ1-2	ASSQQGKGYT
11	TRBV12-5	TRBJ1-5	ASGLSHGQPQH
13	TRBV27	TRBJ2-5	ASSFASGGQETQY
12	TRBV2	TRBJ1-1	ASSPTPGNTEAF
14	TRBV27	TRBJ2-7	ASSYTGTSRAYEQY
13	TRBV5-8	TRBJ1-5	ASSPKGQGYQPQH
14	TRBV7-8	TRBJ2-1	ASSPGGGFVRIEQF
12	TRBV4-2	TRBJ2-1	ASSQAGGPNEQF
12	TRBV6-4	TRBJ1-1	ASSFTTGNTEAF
13	TRBV7-2	TRBJ2-3	ASSTGFHGTDTQY
15	TRBV3-1/TRBV3-2	TRBJ2-6	ASSHPRTASGANVLT
11	TRBV4-2	TRBJ1-1	ASTQGADTEAF
13	TRBV18	TRBJ2-2	ASSPQNRNTGELF
14	TRBV19	TRBJ2-5	ASSRTSGGVQETQY
7	TRBV19	TRBJ2-7	ASISEQY